This TCR beta chain was captured by sequencing in a study of blood T cell repertoires in COVID-19. Overall study context: Some COVID-19 samples were acute and others convalescent; all came from the United States, Italy and Spain. PBMCs, B-cell-depleted T cells, or T cells provided the cDNA or gDNA that made up the material.

Seattle's enrolled individuals joined amid active infection and were then monitored longitudinally. Germline V gene data show CDR1 as MNHEY and CDR2 as SVGAGI. V was cut by 6 bases and J by 7 bases, with 22 bases left in between. The CDR3 loop spans 15 amino acids. In the original workflow: Amplified reference gene primers provided the basis for estimating nucleated cell counts. Data came from immunoSEQ multiplex PCR; TCRdb stores just in-frame clones and leaves some out. That table gives V, J and clone size, and the DNA gave D and trimming. The top ten clones hold roughly 4.9% of a sample with 110,000 to 150,000 clones, about 76% of them seen once.

The TCR was taken from a woman in her seventies with COVID-19, enrolled during active disease. V gene TRBV6-5 combines with J gene TRBJ2-7, with D unresolved. Sequencing was done on a sample of peripheral blood. CDR3 sequence reads: CASRQRQLSVREQYF. The CDR3 DNA reads TGTGCCAGCAGGCAAAGACAACTTTCGGTTCGAGAGCAGTACTTC.